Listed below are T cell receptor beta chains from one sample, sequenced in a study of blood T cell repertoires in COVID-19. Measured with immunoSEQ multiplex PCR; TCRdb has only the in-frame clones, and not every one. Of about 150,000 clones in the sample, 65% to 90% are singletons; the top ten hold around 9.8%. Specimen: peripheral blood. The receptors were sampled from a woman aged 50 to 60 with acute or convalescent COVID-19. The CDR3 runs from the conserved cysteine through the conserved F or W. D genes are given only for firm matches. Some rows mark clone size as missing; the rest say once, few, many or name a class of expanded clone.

CDR3 protein: CASSLRTSSNTGELFF
CDR3 DNA: TGCGCCAGCAGTCTACGGACTAGCTCGAACACCGGGGAGCTGTTTTTT
D gene: TRBD2
J gene: TRBJ2-2
V gene: TRBV5-1
clone size: .

CDR3 protein: CASSLLPQGNGYTF
CDR3 DNA: TGTGCCAGCAGTTTGCTACCACAGGGGAATGGCTACACCTTC
D gene: TRBD1
J gene: TRBJ1-2
V gene: TRBV27
clone size: .

CDR3 protein: CASRTRDYRISEQFF
CDR3 DNA: TGTGCCAGCAGGACACGGGACTATAGGATCTCTGAGCAGTTCTTC
D gene: TRBD2
J gene: TRBJ2-1
V gene: TRBV6-5
clone size: .

CDR3 protein: CASGAQINQPQHF
CDR3 DNA: TGTGCCAGCGGAGCGCAGATTAATCAGCCCCAGCATTTT
D gene: .
J gene: TRBJ1-5
V gene: TRBV28
clone size: .

CDR3 protein: CAISETGGGGQPQHF
CDR3 DNA: TGTGCCATCAGTGAGACAGGGGGAGGTGGTCAGCCCCAGCATTTT
D gene: TRBD1
J gene: TRBJ1-5
V gene: TRBV10-3
clone size: .

CDR3 protein: CASSQIPGTGGSPLHF
CDR3 DNA: TGCGCCAGCAGCCAAATCCCCGGGACAGGAGGATCACCCCTCCACTTT
D gene: TRBD1
J gene: TRBJ1-6
V gene: TRBV4-3
clone size: .

CDR3 protein: CAISTDTQYF
CDR3 DNA: TGTGCCATCTCCACAGATACGCAGTATTTT
D gene: .
J gene: TRBJ2-3
V gene: TRBV2
clone size: .

CDR3 protein: CASSLSGSGKNEQFF
CDR3 DNA: TGTGCCAGCAGTTTATCCGGGAGTGGGAAGAATGAGCAGTTCTTC
D gene: .
J gene: TRBJ2-1
V gene: TRBV28
clone size: .

CDR3 protein: CASSLSGQVGRAFF
CDR3 DNA: TGTGCCAGCAGTTTATCTGGACAGGTGGGCAGAGCTTTCTTT
D gene: TRBD1
J gene: TRBJ1-1
V gene: TRBV27
clone size: .

CDR3 protein: CASSPQGFGNQPQHF
CDR3 DNA: TGTGCCAGCTCACCTCAGGGATTTGGCAATCAGCCCCAGCATTTT
D gene: .
J gene: TRBJ1-5
V gene: TRBV18
clone size: .

CDR3 protein: CASHSGGGSSAEAFF
CDR3 DNA: TGTGCCAGCCACTCGGGGGGGGGCTCGTCGGCTGAAGCTTTCTTT
D gene: .
J gene: TRBJ1-1
V gene: TRBV9
clone size: .

CDR3 protein: CASSFGPGTEAFF
CDR3 DNA: TGTGCCAGCAGCTTCGGTCCAGGCACTGAAGCTTTCTTT
D gene: .
J gene: TRBJ1-1
V gene: TRBV7-2
clone size: .

CDR3 protein: CASSEPQGGYGYTF
CDR3 DNA: TGTGCCAGCAGCGAGCCCCAGGGCGGCTATGGCTACACCTTC
D gene: .
J gene: TRBJ1-2
V gene: TRBV9
clone size: .

CDR3 protein: CASSQASFDEQFF
CDR3 DNA: TGTGCCAGCAGCCAAGCTAGTTTTGATGAGCAGTTCTTC
D gene: .
J gene: TRBJ2-1
V gene: TRBV4-2
clone size: .

CDR3 protein: CASRWITGSGNEQFF
CDR3 DNA: TGTGCCAGCAGATGGATTACAGGATCAGGCAATGAGCAGTTCTTC
D gene: .
J gene: TRBJ2-1
V gene: TRBV2
clone size: .

CDR3 protein: CASSLQGTSGNTIYF
CDR3 DNA: TGTGCCAGCAGCTTACAGGGGACTTCTGGAAACACCATATATTTT
D gene: TRBD1
J gene: TRBJ1-3
V gene: TRBV9
clone size: .

CDR3 protein: CSADRDRTQYF
CDR3 DNA: TGCAGTGCGGACAGGGATCGGACCCAGTACTTC
D gene: TRBD1
J gene: TRBJ2-5
V gene: TRBV20-1
clone size: .

CDR3 protein: CASSLVLRTVATNEKLFF
CDR3 DNA: TGCGCCAGCAGCTTGGTACTTCGGACAGTAGCAACTAATGAAAAACTGTTTTTT
D gene: .
J gene: TRBJ1-4
V gene: TRBV5-1
clone size: .

CDR3 protein: CASSLSTLKETQYF
CDR3 DNA: TGTGCCAGCAGCTTGAGCACGTTAAAAGAGACCCAGTACTTC
D gene: .
J gene: TRBJ2-5
V gene: TRBV5-4
clone size: .

CDR3 protein: CANSRAGFNEQFF
CDR3 DNA: TGTGCGAATAGCAGGGCGGGGTTCAATGAGCAGTTCTTC
D gene: .
J gene: TRBJ2-1
V gene: TRBV2
clone size: .

CDR3 protein: CASSALTGEETQYF
CDR3 DNA: TGCGCCAGCAGCGCATTGACAGGGGAAGAGACCCAGTACTTC
D gene: TRBD1
J gene: TRBJ2-5
V gene: TRBV5-1
clone size: .

CDR3 protein: CASSIRGNGYTF
CDR3 DNA: TGTGCCAGTAGTATTCGGGGGAATGGCTACACCTTC
D gene: .
J gene: TRBJ1-2
V gene: TRBV19
clone size: .

CDR3 protein: CASSLAGGAPSEAFF
CDR3 DNA: TGTGCCAGCAGCTTAGCGGGCGGGGCTCCTTCTGAAGCTTTCTTT
D gene: .
J gene: TRBJ1-1
V gene: TRBV7-2
clone size: .

CDR3 protein: CASSVDPAEVYEQYF
CDR3 DNA: TGTGCCAGCAGCGTAGACCCTGCGGAGGTTTACGAGCAGTACTTC
D gene: .
J gene: TRBJ2-7
V gene: TRBV9
clone size: .

CDR3 protein: CASSLVSRGDYTEAFF
CDR3 DNA: TGTGCCAGCAGCTTAGTCAGTCGGGGGGATTACACTGAAGCTTTCTTT
D gene: .
J gene: TRBJ1-1
V gene: TRBV11-1
clone size: .

CDR3 protein: CASSVDRNQPQHF
CDR3 DNA: TGTGCCAGTAGTGTGGACAGAAATCAGCCCCAGCATTTT
D gene: .
J gene: TRBJ1-5
V gene: TRBV19
clone size: .

CDR3 protein: CASSIFLNTEAFF
CDR3 DNA: TGTGCCAGTAGTATTTTCTTGAACACTGAAGCTTTCTTT
D gene: .
J gene: TRBJ1-1
V gene: TRBV19
clone size: .

CDR3 protein: CASSFRGLDNSPLHF
CDR3 DNA: TGTGCCAGCAGCTTTAGGGGGCTAGATAATTCACCCCTCCACTTT
D gene: TRBD1
J gene: TRBJ1-6
V gene: TRBV7-2
clone size: .

CDR3 protein: CASSTGQARNEKLFF
CDR3 DNA: TGTGCCAGTAGTACGGGACAGGCCCGTAATGAAAAACTGTTTTTT
D gene: TRBD1
J gene: TRBJ1-4
V gene: TRBV19
clone size: .

CDR3 protein: CASSLEQIETYEQYF
CDR3 DNA: TGTGCCAGCAGCTTGGAACAGATAGAGACCTACGAGCAGTACTTC
D gene: .
J gene: TRBJ2-7
V gene: TRBV5-5
clone size: few

CDR3 protein: CASSLFPEDSGYEQYF
CDR3 DNA: TGTGCCAGCAGCTTGTTCCCAGAGGACTCTGGCTACGAGCAGTACTTC
D gene: .
J gene: TRBJ2-7
V gene: TRBV5-4
clone size: .

CDR3 protein: CATSDMQEGETQYF
CDR3 DNA: TGTGCCACCAGTGATATGCAGGAGGGGGAGACCCAGTACTTC
D gene: .
J gene: TRBJ2-5
V gene: TRBV24-1
clone size: .

CDR3 protein: CASRKGGNTEAFF
CDR3 DNA: TGTGCCAGCAGGAAAGGGGGGAACACTGAAGCTTTCTTT
D gene: .
J gene: TRBJ1-1
V gene: TRBV7-8
clone size: .

CDR3 protein: CASSQQDSTPNQPQHF
CDR3 DNA: TGTGCCAGCAGCCAACAAGACAGTACCCCCAATCAGCCCCAGCATTTT
D gene: .
J gene: TRBJ1-5
V gene: TRBV4-2
clone size: few

CDR3 protein: CASSIGTSGKEEQFF
CDR3 DNA: TGCGCCAGCAGCATAGGGACTAGCGGGAAGGAAGAGCAGTTCTTC
D gene: TRBD2
J gene: TRBJ2-1
V gene: TRBV5-1
clone size: .

CDR3 protein: CASSFTPSLSGGGLRQETQYF
CDR3 DNA: TGCGCCAGCAGCTTTACTCCGTCCCTGTCGGGAGGGGGGTTGCGCCAAGAGACCCAGTACTTC
D gene: TRBD2
J gene: TRBJ2-5
V gene: TRBV5-1
clone size: .

CDR3 protein: CAISESIRGSDTQYF
CDR3 DNA: TGTGCCATCAGTGAGTCGATCAGGGGTTCAGATACGCAGTATTTT
D gene: .
J gene: TRBJ2-3
V gene: TRBV10-3
clone size: .

CDR3 protein: CASSRLAGEEWSDTQYF
CDR3 DNA: TGTGCCAGCAGCCGACTAGCGGGAGAGGAATGGTCAGATACGCAGTATTTT
D gene: TRBD2
J gene: TRBJ2-3
V gene: TRBV6-2/TRBV6-3
clone size: .

CDR3 protein: CASSLGQDPTEQYF
CDR3 DNA: TGTGCCAGCAGCCTGGGACAGGACCCGACGGAGCAGTACTTC
D gene: TRBD1
J gene: TRBJ2-7
V gene: TRBV5-4
clone size: few

CDR3 protein: CSGQGLYNEQFF
CDR3 DNA: TGCAGCGGGCAGGGGCTATACAATGAGCAGTTCTTC
D gene: .
J gene: TRBJ2-1
V gene: TRBV29-1
clone size: .